This T cell receptor beta chain was identified in a study of cytomegalovirus exposure and HLA in healthy donors. Regarding the study as a whole: In a later analysis, specific HLA alleles were associated with 16,000 or so TCR beta sequences at a 0.05 false discovery rate. In a later analysis, TCR association rates varied by HLA locus: DRB1 most, HLA-C fewest.

With 60 Vbeta and 13 Jbeta primers, the PCR was carried out. Data came from immunoSEQ multiplex PCR; TCRdb stores just in-frame clones and leaves some out. Its clone listing holds 70,000 or so clones. A word on this clone: Its antigen is as yet unknown.

Donors were nominally healthy when sampled, though unrecorded immune exposures were likely. The CDR3 runs 16 residues. The germline CDR1 and CDR2 sequences are SGDLS and YYNGEE. Deletions cut 3 bases from V and 4 bases from J, with 18 bases between. The specimen was PBMCs. This rearrangement joins TRBV9 to TRBJ2-3, with D possibly matching TRBD2 (5 bases). The source is a man between 35 and 55 years old in good health and CMV-seronegative. CDR3 region: CASSERTASISDTQYF. In nucleotides, the CDR3 is TGTGCCAGCAGCGAGCGGACTGCTTCTATCTCAGATACGCAGTATTTT.